Following are 26 T cell receptor beta chains from one sample sequenced in a study of monozygotic twins with cystic fibrosis. This table comes from immunoSEQ multiplex PCR, and its TCRdb copy is limited to in-frame clones, with some not included. The data show just under 20,000 clones, roughly 89% seen once. Sequencing input: blood. Every receptor here comes from a girl aged 2 to 10 with cystic fibrosis.

The sample holds a few counts of this clone. The V call is TRBV5-4, the J call TRBJ1-1, with D unresolved. Germline CDR1 SGHNT, CDR2 YYREEE (reference sequence). There are 14 residues in the CDR3. V lost 3 bases and J lost 1, with 10 bases in between. CDR3 in amino acids: CASSSRGGNTEAFF. CDR3 nucleotide sequence: TGTGCCAGCAGCTCCAGAGGAGGGAACACTGAAGCTTTCTTT.

The chain links TRBV27 to TRBJ2-5, with D possibly matching TRBD1 (7 bases). CDR3 size: 15 residues. CDR1 MNHEY and CDR2 SMNVEV come from the germline V gene (reference sequence). The germline V and J ends were trimmed by 2 bases and 4 bases, with 14 bases remaining between them. The CDR3 DNA reads as TGTGCCAGCAGTTTACGGAGGGGGCTCGGAGAGACCCAGTACTTC. Translation: CASSLRRGLGETQYF.

This chain joins TRBV18 and TRBJ2-7; TRBD1 matches at 7 bases. Germline CDR1 is KGHSH and CDR2 is LQKENI. V lost 3 bases, J lost 2 bases, and 4 bases stayed unmatched. There are 14 residues in the CDR3. DNA of the CDR3: TGTGCCAGCTCACCGGGACAGCTTACCTACGAGCAGTACTTC. It is translated as CASSPGQLTYEQYF.

The chain is built from TRBV19 and TRBJ1-5; no clear D. Germline V lookup: CDR1 LNHDA, CDR2 SQIVND (reference sequence). Trimming shortened V by 6 bases and J by 3 bases, and 15 bases separated the two germline ends. CDR3 length equals 15 residues. The CDR3 DNA reads TGTGCCAGTAGCCTCCGGGGTACCTACAATCAGCCCCAGCATTTT. Translated, it gives CASSLRGTYNQPQHF.

The chain combines TRBV30 with TRBJ1-2, with 9 bases matching TRBD1. The CDR3 totals 13 residues. V shed 3 bases, J shed 14 bases, and the junction held 13 bases outside the gene matches. Germline-derived CDR1 and CDR2 are GTSNPN and SVGIG (reference sequence). This CDR3 reads CAWRDNRGRPGTF. CDR3 DNA sequence: TGTGCCTGGAGGGATAACAGGGGGCGGCCAGGGACCTTC. The full variable domain, its missing parts supplied by reference TRBV30 and TRBJ1-2, is SQTIHQWPATLVQPVGSPLSLECTVEGTSNPNLYWYRQAAGRGLQLLFYSVGIGQISSEVPQNLSASRPQDRQFILSSKKLLLSDSGFYLCAWRDNRGRPGTFGSGTRLTVV.

J is TRBJ2-1 and V is TRBV7-8; D gene uncertain. The V and J ends lost 5 bases and 2 bases respectively, with 10 bases between them. Germline V CDR1 and CDR2: SGHVS, FQNEAQ. This CDR3 has 14 amino acids. The DNA for the CDR3 is TGTGCCAGCAGCCCCCTGTCGCCCTACAATGAGCAGTTCTTC. Translating it yields CASSPLSPYNEQFF.

V is TRBV5-1 and J is TRBJ1-1; D is perhaps TRBD1 (5 bases). V gave up 0 bases and J gave up 1 base, with 16 bases separating them. CDR3 length: 17 residues. The germline CDR1 and CDR2 sequences are SGHRS and YFSETQ. CDR3 loop: CASSLVPGGGGNTEAFF. CDR3 coding DNA: TGCGCCAGCAGCTTGGTACCGGGGGGAGGAGGGAACACTGAAGCTTTCTTT.

The J gene is TRBJ1-1, the V gene TRBV19; no firm D call. Germline loops: CDR1 LNHDA, CDR2 SQIVND (reference sequence). This CDR3 is 13 amino acids long. V was pared by 3 bases and J by 1 base, with 6 bases between. CDR3 protein: CASSMGGNTEAFF. The CDR3, as DNA: TGTGCCAGTAGTATGGGAGGGAACACTGAAGCTTTCTTT. The whole variable domain, remainder taken from reference TRBV19 and TRBJ1-1, is DGGITQSPKYLFRKEGQNVTLSCEQNLNHDAMYWYRQDPGQGLRLIYYSQIVNDFQKGDIAEGYSVSREKKESFPLTVTSAQKNPTAFYLCASSMGGNTEAFFGQGTRLTVV.

This chain links TRBV6-1 with TRBJ2-3, with a possible D match to TRBD2 (6 bases). The V gene's germline CDR1 is MNHNS and CDR2 SASEGT. V was pared by 10 bases and J by 1 base, with 15 bases between. This CDR3 spans 14 amino acids. The DNA of the CDR3 is TGTGCCACCGTCCCCCGCGGGGGCACAGATACGCAGTATTTT. Translation: CATVPRGGTDTQYF.

J is TRBJ1-5 and V is TRBV19; the match to TRBD1 covers 9 bases. The V and J ends lost 6 bases and 3 bases, in that order; junction bases with no gene match: 9. CDR1 and CDR2 from the germline V gene are LNHDA and SQIVND (reference sequence). This CDR3 is built from 16 residues. The CDR3 region is CASSTRTGVNNQPQHF. In DNA, the CDR3 is TGTGCCAGTAGCACCAGGACAGGGGTAAACAATCAGCCCCAGCATTTT.

The chain recombines TRBV7-9 with TRBJ1-1; D call uncertain. The V end was cut by 10 bases, the J end by 4 bases, with 7 bases between. There are 10 residues in the CDR3. Germline V gives CDR1 SEHNR, CDR2 FQNEAQ (reference sequence). In DNA form, the CDR3 reads TGTGCCACCAGGAGCACTGAAGCTTTCTTT. Encoded protein: CATRSTEAFF.

This clone is classed as medium-sized. The chain carries TRBV4-1 and TRBJ1-1; D call uncertain. Germline values: CDR1 MGHRA, CDR2 YSYEKL. The CDR3 has 15 amino acids. Trimming pared 5 bases from V and 4 bases from J, leaving 17 bases between. Written as DNA, the CDR3 is TGCGCCAGCAGCGGGGAAGGCGGGTTGAGCACTGAAGCTTTCTTT. Protein sequence: CASSGEGGLSTEAFF.

The CDR3 is CSVEEFGQSYEQYF. Here the CDR3 DNA reads TGCAGCGTTGAAGAGTTCGGACAGTCCTACGAGCAGTACTTC. The chain joins TRBV29-1 to TRBJ2-7; D perhaps matches TRBD1 (6 bases). The V gene lost 0 bases and the J gene lost 1 base, with 10 bases spanning the gap. The CDR3 is 14 residues long. Germline V lookup: CDR1 SQVTM, CDR2 ANQGSEA.

The V call is TRBV6-5, the J call TRBJ1-2; possible D gene TRBD1, 6 bases. V lost 2 bases to trimming and J lost 9 bases, with 13 bases between them. The CDR3 is 13 amino acids. Germline CDR1 is MNHEY and CDR2 is SVGAGI. For the CDR3, the DNA is TGTGCCAGCAGTTACGGTCAGGGGTTGAGCTACACCTTC. This encodes CASSYGQGLSYTF.

This sequence joins TRBV4-2 and TRBJ2-1, with D unclear. The CDR3 sequence is 16 residues long. Germline V CDR1 and CDR2: LGHNA, YNFKEQ. Deletions cut 2 bases from V and 0 bases from J, with 11 bases between. The CDR3 sequence: CASSQLPHSSYNEQFF. The CDR3, as DNA: TGTGCCAGCAGCCAACTTCCGCACTCCTCCTACAATGAGCAGTTCTTC.

This clone was found once. The chain uses TRBV6-1 and TRBJ1-6, with a possible D match to TRBD1 (6 bases). V was clipped by 0 bases and J by 4 bases, with 7 bases between them. The CDR3 covers 15 residues. The V gene's germline CDR1 is MNHNS and CDR2 SASEGT. The CDR3 coding sequence is TGTGCCAGCAGTGAAGCCGGACAGTATAATTCACCCCTCCACTTT. As protein: CASSEAGQYNSPLHF.

The chain uses TRBV10-2 and TRBJ2-1; 9 positions match TRBD1. The V segment lost 6 bases and the J segment 4 bases; nucleotides outside the gene matches: 16. The CDR3 contains 18 residues. Per the germline V gene, CDR1 is WSHSY and CDR2 is SAAADI. CDR3 sequence reads: CASSPSPGQGSGYNEQFF. DNA for the CDR3: TGCGCCAGCAGCCCTAGCCCGGGACAGGGATCAGGGTACAATGAGCAGTTCTTC.

The chain recombines TRBV5-1 with TRBJ2-1, with 7 bases fitting TRBD1. This CDR3 comprises 15 residues. Losses at the gene ends were 2 bases for V and 7 bases for J; bases not matched to a gene: 9. CDR1 and CDR2 (germline): SGHRS, YFSETQ. The CDR3 DNA reads as TGCGCCAGCAGCTTCACTGGACAGGCAGGGAATGAGCAGTTCTTC. It codes for CASSFTGQAGNEQFF.

V is TRBV2 and J is TRBJ2-7; 9 bases fit TRBD1. CDR1 and CDR2 (germline): SNHLY, FYNNEI. The junction had 15 bases not matched to a gene; V was cut back by 7 bases and J by 2 bases. CDR3 length: 17 amino acids. The CDR3 bases are TGTGCCAGCACCTTATGGGACAGGGTCAAGGGGCCCTACGAGCAGTACTTC. This codes for CASTLWDRVKGPYEQYF.

This clone was observed a few times. The chain couples TRBV7-9 to TRBJ1-1; D unclear. The CDR3 loop spans 14 amino acids. V was cut by 5 bases and J by 1 base, with 11 bases left in between. Germline V gene sequence: CDR1 SEHNR, CDR2 FQNEAQ (reference sequence). Here the CDR3 DNA reads TGTGCCAGCAGCCCGCGCAACAGGAACACTGAAGCTTTCTTT. Its protein is CASSPRNRNTEAFF.

The chain couples TRBV7-2 to TRBJ2-7; D perhaps matches TRBD2 (6 bases). The V end lost 5 bases, the J end lost 5 bases, and 10 bases lay between the germline ends. This CDR3 contains 12 residues. Germline V lookup: CDR1 SGHTA, CDR2 FQGNSA. DNA of the CDR3: TGTGCCAGCAGCCCGACTAGAAACGAGCAGTACTTC. This encodes CASSPTRNEQYF.

A single count supports this clone. This chain joins TRBV5-1 and TRBJ1-1; the match to TRBD1 covers 11 bases. J lost 8 bases, V lost 0 bases, and 3 bases had no gene match. The CDR3 is made up of 14 amino acids. CDR1 and CDR2 (germline): SGHRS, YFSETQ. The CDR3 loop reads CASSLVGTGGEAFF. For the CDR3, the DNA is TGCGCCAGCAGCTTGGTAGGGACAGGGGGAGAAGCTTTCTTT.

The count of this clone is one. The J gene is TRBJ2-3, the V gene TRBV30; TRBD1 agrees at 8 bases. This CDR3 has 15 amino acids. V shed 4 bases, J shed 3 bases, and the junction held 9 bases outside the gene matches. Germline-derived CDR1 and CDR2 are GTSNPN and SVGIG (reference sequence). The CDR3 spells CAWIPGGRWTDTQYF. The CDR3 DNA sequence: TGTGCCTGGATCCCAGGGGGCCGTTGGACAGATACGCAGTATTTT.

The J gene is TRBJ2-5, the V gene TRBV27; D is unresolved. The end of the DNA is better explained by TRBJ2-7, so the J call may be wrong. This CDR3 is 13 amino acids long. Germline V gives CDR1 MNHEY, CDR2 SMNVEV (reference sequence). In DNA, the CDR3 is TGTGCCAGCAGTTTCCCGGGCTTATACGAGCAGTACTTC. Its protein is CASSFPGLYEQYF.

The genes are TRBV4-3 and TRBJ2-1; 8 bases map to TRBD1. The CDR3 covers 15 residues. Per germline, CDR1 LGHNA and CDR2 YSLEER. Trimming removed 4 bases from V and 15 bases from J; junction bases left unmatched: 17. This chain's CDR3 is CASSPTGDLLIPLFF. The CDR3 nucleotides read TGCGCCAGCAGCCCGACAGGGGATCTTCTCATCCCCCTGTTCTTC.

This chain joins TRBV27 and TRBJ1-1, with D possibly TRBD1 on 6 matching bases. CDR3 size: 16 residues. Germline CDR1 reads MNHEY; CDR2 reads SMNVEV (reference sequence). V was trimmed by 5 bases and J by 1 base, leaving 17 bases between them. Written as DNA, the CDR3 is TGTGCCAGCAGTCATCGGACAGCCATCCCGAACACTGAAGCTTTCTTT. It encodes CASSHRTAIPNTEAFF.